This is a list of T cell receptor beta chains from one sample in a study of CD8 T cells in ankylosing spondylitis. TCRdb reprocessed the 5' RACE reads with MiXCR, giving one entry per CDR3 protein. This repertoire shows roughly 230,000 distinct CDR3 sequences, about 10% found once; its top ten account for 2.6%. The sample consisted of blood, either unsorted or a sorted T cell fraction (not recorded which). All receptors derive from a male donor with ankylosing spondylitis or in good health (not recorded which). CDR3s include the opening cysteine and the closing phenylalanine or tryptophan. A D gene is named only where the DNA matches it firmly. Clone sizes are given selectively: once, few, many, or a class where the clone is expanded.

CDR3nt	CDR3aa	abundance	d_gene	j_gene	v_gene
TGTGCCAGCAGCTTAGATCGGTGGGCCTCCCCTAACTATGGCTACACCTTC	CASSLDRWASPNYGYTF	many	NA	TRBJ1-2	TRBV11-2
TGTGCCAGCAGCCCATGGGACATCCAAGAGACCCAGTACTTC	CASSPWDIQETQYF	many	NA	TRBJ2-5	TRBV3-1
TGCAGTGCTAGCGGAACGCCGGAGTATGGCTACACCTTC	CSASGTPEYGYTF	many	NA	TRBJ1-2	TRBV20-1
TGTGCCAGCAGCCCCAGGAGAGAGGCTTTCTTT	CASSPRREAFF	many	NA	TRBJ1-1	TRBV7-2
TGTGCCAGCACCGGGACTGCGGACCTCTACGAGCAGTACTTC	CASTGTADLYEQYF	many	NA	TRBJ2-7	TRBV12-3/TRBV12-4
TGCAGTGCTAGGGGTCGGACAGGGGGCTCCTACGAGCAGTACTTC	CSARGRTGGSYEQYF	many	TRBD1	TRBJ2-7	TRBV20-1
TGTGCCAGCAGACCGCCTACTTATACGCAGTATTTT	CASRPPTYTQYF	many	NA	TRBJ2-3	TRBV2
TGTGCCAGTTACTTGACAGTAGGTAAACAGTACTTC	CASYLTVGKQYF	NA	NA	TRBJ2-7	TRBV6-1
TGTGCCATCAGTGGAGCGGACCGCCGAATAGGCTCACCCCTCCACTTT	CAISGADRRIGSPLHF	many	NA	TRBJ1-6	TRBV10-3
TGTGCCAGCAGTCTCGAGGACCCCCAACCTTCTAATCAGCCCCAGCATTTT	CASSLEDPQPSNQPQHF	many	NA	TRBJ1-5	TRBV12-3/TRBV12-4
TGTGCCAGCACCCTCCAGGGCGGGGCTAGCACAGATACGCAGTATTTT	CASTLQGGASTDTQYF	many	NA	TRBJ2-3	TRBV7-9
TGTGCCAGCAGTTCAATGGAAGGTTCGGGCGCTTTCTTT	CASSSMEGSGAFF	many	NA	TRBJ1-1	TRBV12-3/TRBV12-4
TGTGCCAGCAGCACCGACAGCCCGAACACTGAAGCTTTCTTT	CASSTDSPNTEAFF	many	NA	TRBJ1-1	TRBV12-3/TRBV12-4
TGCGCCAGCAGCCGAGGGGACAGAGGGGAGACCCAGTACTTC	CASSRGDRGETQYF	NA	TRBD1	TRBJ2-5	TRBV5-1